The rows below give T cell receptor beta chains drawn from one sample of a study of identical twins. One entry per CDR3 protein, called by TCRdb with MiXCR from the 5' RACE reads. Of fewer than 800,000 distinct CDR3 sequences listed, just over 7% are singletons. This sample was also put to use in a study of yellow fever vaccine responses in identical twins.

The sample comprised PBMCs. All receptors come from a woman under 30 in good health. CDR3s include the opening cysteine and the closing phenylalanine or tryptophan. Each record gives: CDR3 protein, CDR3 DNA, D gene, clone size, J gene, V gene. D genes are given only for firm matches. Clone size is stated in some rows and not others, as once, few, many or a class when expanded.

CDR3: CSVEANSRTQYF
DNA: TGCAGCGTTGAAGCTAATAGTCGGACCCAGTACTTC
D: -
size: -
J: TRBJ2-5
V: TRBV29-1

CDR3: CASSLTFTDTQYF
DNA: TGCGCCAGCAGCTTGACCTTCACAGATACGCAGTATTTT
D: -
size: few
J: TRBJ2-3
V: TRBV5-1

CDR3: CASRENRGFSTEAFF
DNA: TGCGCCAGCAGAGAAAACAGGGGTTTCTCCACTGAAGCTTTCTTT
D: TRBD1
size: many
J: TRBJ1-1
V: TRBV5-1

CDR3: CASSPFSTDTQYF
DNA: TGTGCCAGCAGCCCCTTCTCCACAGATACGCAGTATTTT
D: -
size: many
J: TRBJ2-3
V: TRBV14

CDR3: CASSQSDNQETQYF
DNA: TGTGCCAGCAGCCAAAGTGACAACCAAGAGACCCAGTACTTC
D: -
size: many
J: TRBJ2-5
V: TRBV5-6

CDR3: CASSQAGNQETQYF
DNA: TGTGCCAGCAGTCAGGCAGGGAACCAAGAGACCCAGTACTTC
D: -
size: -
J: TRBJ2-5
V: TRBV7-9

CDR3: CASSQEFRANTEAFF
DNA: TGTGCCAGCAGCCAAGAGTTCAGGGCGAATACTGAAGCTTTCTTT
D: -
size: few
J: TRBJ1-1
V: TRBV4-2

CDR3: CASSRGTGQDSPLHF
DNA: TGTGCCAGCAGCCGAGGAACAGGGCAAGATTCACCCCTCCACTTT
D: -
size: few
J: TRBJ1-6
V: TRBV7-9

CDR3: CASSLGQGANEKLFF
DNA: TGCGCCAGCAGCCTGGGACAGGGCGCTAATGAAAAACTGTTTTTT
D: TRBD1
size: many
J: TRBJ1-4
V: TRBV4-1

CDR3: CASSPIRGSYNEQFF
DNA: TGTGCCAGCAGTCCAATCAGGGGTTCCTACAATGAGCAGTTCTTC
D: -
size: many
J: TRBJ2-1
V: TRBV12-3/TRBV12-4

CDR3: CASSLQDYSGNTIYF
DNA: TGCGCCAGCAGCTTGCAGGACTACTCTGGAAACACCATATATTTT
D: -
size: -
J: TRBJ1-3
V: TRBV5-1

CDR3: CASSLAGPDTQYF
DNA: TGTGCCAGCAGTTTAGCGGGGCCAGATACGCAGTATTTT
D: -
size: many
J: TRBJ2-3
V: TRBV12-3/TRBV12-4

CDR3: CASSLEGSGLYYEQYF
DNA: TGCGCCAGCAGCTTGGAGGGTAGCGGATTATACTACGAGCAGTACTTC
D: -
size: -
J: TRBJ2-7
V: TRBV5-1

CDR3: CASSYGGLSTDTQYF
DNA: TGTGCCAGCAGTTACGGGGGCCTGAGCACAGATACGCAGTATTTT
D: -
size: -
J: TRBJ2-3
V: TRBV6-2/TRBV6-3

CDR3: CASSLVWADGYYNEQFF
DNA: TGTGCCAGCAGCTTAGTATGGGCAGACGGTTACTACAATGAGCAGTTCTTC
D: -
size: -
J: TRBJ2-1
V: TRBV7-8

CDR3: CASTGERGPGNGELFF
DNA: TGTGCCAGCACAGGGGAAAGGGGGCCGGGCAACGGGGAGCTGTTTTTT
D: TRBD1
size: -
J: TRBJ2-2
V: TRBV7-9

CDR3: CASVPTGGENTEAFF
DNA: TGTGCCAGCGTACCGACAGGGGGAGAGAACACTGAAGCTTTCTTT
D: -
size: -
J: TRBJ1-1
V: TRBV21-1

CDR3: CSVGQGYTDTQYF
DNA: TGCAGCGTTGGACAGGGGTATACAGATACGCAGTATTTT
D: TRBD1
size: many
J: TRBJ2-3
V: TRBV29-1

CDR3: CSARWAGAKANVLTF
DNA: TGCAGTGCTAGGTGGGCAGGGGCGAAAGCCAACGTCCTGACTTTC
D: -
size: many
J: TRBJ2-6
V: TRBV20-1

CDR3: CASSQDLGGSTIYF
DNA: TGTGCCAGCAGCCAAGATCTTGGGGGGAGCACCATATATTTT
D: -
size: -
J: TRBJ1-3
V: TRBV3-1

CDR3: CASTRENTDTQYF
DNA: TGTGCCAGCACAAGGGAAAACACAGATACGCAGTATTTT
D: -
size: -
J: TRBJ2-3
V: TRBV12-3/TRBV12-4